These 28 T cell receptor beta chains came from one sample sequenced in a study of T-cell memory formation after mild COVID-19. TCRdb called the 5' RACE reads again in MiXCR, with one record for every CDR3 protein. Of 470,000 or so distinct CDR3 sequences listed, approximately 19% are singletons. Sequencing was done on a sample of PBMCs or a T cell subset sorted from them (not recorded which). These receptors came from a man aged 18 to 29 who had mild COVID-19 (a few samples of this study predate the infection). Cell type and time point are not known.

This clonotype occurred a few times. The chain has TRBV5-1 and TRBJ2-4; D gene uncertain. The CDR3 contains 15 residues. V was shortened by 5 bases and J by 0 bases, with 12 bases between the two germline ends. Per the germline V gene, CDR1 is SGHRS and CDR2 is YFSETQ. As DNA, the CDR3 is TGCGCCAGCAGAGAACAGTCCCTAGCCAAAAACATTCAGTACTTC. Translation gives CASREQSLAKNIQYF.

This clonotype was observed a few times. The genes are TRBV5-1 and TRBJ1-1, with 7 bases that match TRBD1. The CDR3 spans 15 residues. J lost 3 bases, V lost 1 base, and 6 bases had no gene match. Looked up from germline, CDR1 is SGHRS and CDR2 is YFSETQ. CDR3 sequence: CASSLTGAAYTEAFF. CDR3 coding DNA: TGCGCCAGCAGCTTGACAGGGGCCGCGTACACTGAAGCTTTCTTT.

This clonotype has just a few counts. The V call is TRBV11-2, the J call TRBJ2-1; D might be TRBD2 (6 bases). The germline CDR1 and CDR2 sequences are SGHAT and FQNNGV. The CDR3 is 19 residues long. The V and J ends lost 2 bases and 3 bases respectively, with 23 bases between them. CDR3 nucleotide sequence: TGTGCCAGCAGCTTAATCCGCGGGGCCAAGGGGACGGTCTACAATGAGCAGTTCTTC. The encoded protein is CASSLIRGAKGTVYNEQFF.

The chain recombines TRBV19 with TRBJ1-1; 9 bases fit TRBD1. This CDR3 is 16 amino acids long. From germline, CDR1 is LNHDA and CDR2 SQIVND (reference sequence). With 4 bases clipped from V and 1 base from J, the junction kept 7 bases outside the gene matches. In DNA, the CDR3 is TGTGCCAGTAGTACCCGCCCGGGACAGGGGAACACTGAAGCTTTCTTT. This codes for CASSTRPGQGNTEAFF.

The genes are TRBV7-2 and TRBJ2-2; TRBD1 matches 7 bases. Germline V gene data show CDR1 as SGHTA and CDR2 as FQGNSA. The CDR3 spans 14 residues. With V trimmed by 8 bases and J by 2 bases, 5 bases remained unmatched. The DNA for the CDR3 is TGTGCCAGCGGCACAGGGGTTAACACCGGGGAGCTGTTTTTT. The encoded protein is CASGTGVNTGELFF.

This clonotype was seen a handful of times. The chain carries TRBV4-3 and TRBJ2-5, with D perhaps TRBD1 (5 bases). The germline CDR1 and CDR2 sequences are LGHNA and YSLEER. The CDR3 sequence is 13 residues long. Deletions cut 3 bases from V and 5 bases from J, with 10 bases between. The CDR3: CASSHRHRETQYF. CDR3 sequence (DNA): TGCGCCAGCAGCCATCGTCACAGGGAGACCCAGTACTTC.

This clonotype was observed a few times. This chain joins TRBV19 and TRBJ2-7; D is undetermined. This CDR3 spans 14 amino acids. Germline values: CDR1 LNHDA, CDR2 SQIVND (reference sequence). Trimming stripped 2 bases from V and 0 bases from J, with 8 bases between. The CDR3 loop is CASSISESSYEQYF. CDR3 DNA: TGTGCCAGTAGTATAAGCGAGAGCTCCTACGAGCAGTACTTC. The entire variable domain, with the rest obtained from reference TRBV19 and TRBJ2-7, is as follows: DGGITQSPKYLFRKEGQNVTLSCEQNLNHDAMYWYRQDPGQGLRLIYYSQIVNDFQKGDIAEGYSVSREKKESFPLTVTSAQKNPTAFYLCASSISESSYEQYFGPGTRLTVT.

CDR3 protein: CASRLDRAGTEAFF. CDR3 DNA sequence: TGCGCCAGCAGGCTAGACAGGGCAGGCACTGAAGCTTTCTTT. The chain has TRBV5-1 and TRBJ1-1, with TRBD1 identical over 7 bases. J was trimmed by 4 bases and V by 5 bases; bases with no gene match: 8. This CDR3 is 14 amino acids long. Germline V gene lookup returns CDR1 SGHRS and CDR2 YFSETQ.

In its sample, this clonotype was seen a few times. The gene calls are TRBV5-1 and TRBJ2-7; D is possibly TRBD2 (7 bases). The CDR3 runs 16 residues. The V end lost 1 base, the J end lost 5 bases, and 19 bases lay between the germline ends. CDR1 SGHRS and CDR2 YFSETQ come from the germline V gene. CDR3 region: CASSLPRRGGKDEQYF. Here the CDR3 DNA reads TGCGCCAGCAGCTTGCCCCGGAGGGGGGGGAAAGACGAGCAGTACTTC.

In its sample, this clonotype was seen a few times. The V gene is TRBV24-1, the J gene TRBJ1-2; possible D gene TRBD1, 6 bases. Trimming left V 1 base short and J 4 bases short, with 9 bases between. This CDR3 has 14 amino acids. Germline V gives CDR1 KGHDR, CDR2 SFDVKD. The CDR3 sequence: CATSDFDRRYGYTF. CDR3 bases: TGTGCCACCAGTGATTTCGACAGGCGCTATGGCTACACCTTC.

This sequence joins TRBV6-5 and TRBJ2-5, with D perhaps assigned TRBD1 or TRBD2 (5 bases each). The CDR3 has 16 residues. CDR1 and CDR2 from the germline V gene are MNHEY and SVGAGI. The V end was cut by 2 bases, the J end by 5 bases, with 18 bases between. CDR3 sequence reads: CASSYGAGTLDETQYF. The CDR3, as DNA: TGTGCCAGCAGTTACGGGGCAGGGACGCTCGATGAGACCCAGTACTTC.

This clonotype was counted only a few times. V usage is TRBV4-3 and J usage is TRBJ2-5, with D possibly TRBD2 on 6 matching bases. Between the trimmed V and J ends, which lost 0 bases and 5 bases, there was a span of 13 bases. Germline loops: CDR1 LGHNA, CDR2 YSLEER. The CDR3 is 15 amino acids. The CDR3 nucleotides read TGCGCCAGCAGCCAAGATTCGGCAGGGAGGGAGACCCAGTACTTC. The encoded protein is CASSQDSAGRETQYF.

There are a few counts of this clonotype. The CDR3 here is CASSATGAELFF. Written as DNA, the CDR3 is TGTGCCAGCAGCGCCACCGGGGCTGAACTGTTTTTT. The V and J genes are TRBV9 and TRBJ1-4; D is perhaps TRBD1 (5 bases). The CDR3 contains 12 residues. V was clipped by 3 bases and J by 12 bases, with 12 bases between them. The germline V gene has CDR1 SGDLS and CDR2 YYNGEE.

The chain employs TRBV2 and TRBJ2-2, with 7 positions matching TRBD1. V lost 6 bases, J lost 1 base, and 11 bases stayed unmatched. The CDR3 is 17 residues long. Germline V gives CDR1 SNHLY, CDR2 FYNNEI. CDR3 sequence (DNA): TGTGCCAGCAGAGACCTAACAGGGGTCAAGAACACCGGGGAGCTGTTTTTT. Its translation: CASRDLTGVKNTGELFF.

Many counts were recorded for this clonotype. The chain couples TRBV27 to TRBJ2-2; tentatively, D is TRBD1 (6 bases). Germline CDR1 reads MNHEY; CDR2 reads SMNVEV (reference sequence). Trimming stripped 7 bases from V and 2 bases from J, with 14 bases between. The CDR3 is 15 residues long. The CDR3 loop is CASTPQGHNTGELFF. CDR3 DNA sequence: TGTGCCAGCACCCCTCAGGGACACAACACCGGGGAGCTGTTTTTT.

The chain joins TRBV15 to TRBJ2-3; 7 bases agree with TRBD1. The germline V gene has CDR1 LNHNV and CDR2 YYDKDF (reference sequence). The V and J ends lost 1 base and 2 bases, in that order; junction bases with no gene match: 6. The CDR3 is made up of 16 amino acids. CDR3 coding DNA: TGTGCCACCAGCAGAGGTGAGGGGGCAGTCACAGATACGCAGTATTTT. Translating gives CATSRGEGAVTDTQYF. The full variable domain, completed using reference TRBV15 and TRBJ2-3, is DAMVIQNPRYQVTQFGKPVTLSCSQTLNHNVMYWYQQKSSQAPKLLFHYYDKDFNNEADTPDNFQSRRPNTSFCFLDIRSPGLGDTAMYLCATSRGEGAVTDTQYFGPGTRLTVL.

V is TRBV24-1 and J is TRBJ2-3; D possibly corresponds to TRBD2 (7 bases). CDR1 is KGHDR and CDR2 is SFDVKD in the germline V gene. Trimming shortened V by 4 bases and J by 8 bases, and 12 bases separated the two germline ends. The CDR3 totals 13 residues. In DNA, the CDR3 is TGTGCCACCAGTGACGGCGGGGGCGGTACGCAGTATTTT. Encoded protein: CATSDGGGGTQYF.

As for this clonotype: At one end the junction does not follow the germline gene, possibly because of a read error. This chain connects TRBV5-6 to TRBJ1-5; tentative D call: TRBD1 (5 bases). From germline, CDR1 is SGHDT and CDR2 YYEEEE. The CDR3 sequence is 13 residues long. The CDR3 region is CASSSAGHQHQHF. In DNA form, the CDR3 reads TGTGCCAGCAGCTCGGCAGGACATCAGCACCAGCATTTT.

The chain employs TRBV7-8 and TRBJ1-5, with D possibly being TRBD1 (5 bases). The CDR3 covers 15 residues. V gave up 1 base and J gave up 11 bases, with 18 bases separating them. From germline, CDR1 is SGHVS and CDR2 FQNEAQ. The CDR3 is CASSLDTGRGVAQHF. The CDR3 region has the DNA TGTGCCAGCAGCTTAGATACAGGCCGTGGGGTGGCCCAGCATTTT.

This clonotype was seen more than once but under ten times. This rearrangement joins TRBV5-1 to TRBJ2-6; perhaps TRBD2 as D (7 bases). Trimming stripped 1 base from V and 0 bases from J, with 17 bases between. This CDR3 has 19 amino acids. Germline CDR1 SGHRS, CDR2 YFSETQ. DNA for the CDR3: TGCGCCAGCAGCTTGTTAACGGCGGGGGCCGTCTCTGGGGCCAACGTCCTGACTTTC. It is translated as CASSLLTAGAVSGANVLTF.

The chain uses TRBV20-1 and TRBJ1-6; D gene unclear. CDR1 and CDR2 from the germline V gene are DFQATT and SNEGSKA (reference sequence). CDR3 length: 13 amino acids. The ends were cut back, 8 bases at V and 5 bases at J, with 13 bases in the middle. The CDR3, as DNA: TGCAGTCCGGGCGGACTGCATAATTCACCCCTCCACTTT. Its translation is CSPGGLHNSPLHF.

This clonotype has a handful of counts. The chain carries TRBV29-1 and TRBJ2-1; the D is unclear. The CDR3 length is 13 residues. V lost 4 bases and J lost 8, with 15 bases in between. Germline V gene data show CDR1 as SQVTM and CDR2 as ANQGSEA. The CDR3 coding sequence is TGCAGCGTTGGAGTGTTGGGGATCTATGAGCAGTTCTTC. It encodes CSVGVLGIYEQFF.

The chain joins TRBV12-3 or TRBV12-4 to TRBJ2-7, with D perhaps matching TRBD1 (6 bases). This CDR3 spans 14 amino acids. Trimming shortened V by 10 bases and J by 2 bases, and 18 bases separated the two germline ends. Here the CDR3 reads CATNFGGMPYEQYF. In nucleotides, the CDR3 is TGTGCCACCAATTTTGGGGGCATGCCCTACGAGCAGTACTTC.

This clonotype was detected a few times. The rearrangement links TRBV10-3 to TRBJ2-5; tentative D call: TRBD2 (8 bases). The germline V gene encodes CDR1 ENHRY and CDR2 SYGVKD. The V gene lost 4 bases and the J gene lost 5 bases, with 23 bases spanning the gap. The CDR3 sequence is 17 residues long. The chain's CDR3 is CAISGQGRSGGPETQYF. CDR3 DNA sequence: TGTGCCATCAGTGGACAGGGACGGAGCGGGGGACCCGAGACCCAGTACTTC.

The CDR3 bases are TGTGCCAGCAGCTTAGGGCGGGAGCCAATCTATGAAAAACTGTTTTTT. Protein sequence: CASSLGREPIYEKLFF. The chain uses TRBV28 and TRBJ1-4; D is ambiguous. Germline CDR1 reads MDHEN; CDR2 reads SYDVKM. The CDR3 spans 16 residues. Trimming took off 6 bases at V and 6 bases at J, with 20 bases between the two ends. Variable domain in full (rest from reference TRBV28 and TRBJ1-4): DVKVTQSSRYLVKRTGEKVFLECVQDMDHENMFWYRQDPGLGLRLIYFSYDVKMKEKGDIPEGYSVSREKKERFSLILESASTNQTSMYLCASSLGREPIYEKLFFGSGTQLSVL.

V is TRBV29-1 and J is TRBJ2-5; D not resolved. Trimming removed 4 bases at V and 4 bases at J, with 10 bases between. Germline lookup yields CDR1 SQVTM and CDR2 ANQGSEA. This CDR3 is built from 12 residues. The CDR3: CSVVTPGETQYF. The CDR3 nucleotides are TGCAGCGTTGTCACCCCAGGAGAGACCCAGTACTTC.

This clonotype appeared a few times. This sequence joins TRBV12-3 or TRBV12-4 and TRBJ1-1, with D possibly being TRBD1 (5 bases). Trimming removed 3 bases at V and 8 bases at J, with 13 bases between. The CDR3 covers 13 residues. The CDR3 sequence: CASSFRDEGEAFF. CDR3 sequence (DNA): TGTGCCAGCAGTTTCCGGGACGAAGGGGAAGCTTTCTTT.

CDR3 DNA sequence: TGCGCCAGCAGCCAAGAACAGGGTGAAAATTCACCCCTCCACTTT. Its protein is CASSQEQGENSPLHF. The genes are TRBV4-3 and TRBJ1-6; perhaps TRBD1 as D (6 bases). V was pared by 0 bases and J by 7 bases, with 10 bases between. CDR1 is LGHNA and CDR2 is YSLEER in the germline V gene. This CDR3 contains 15 residues.